This is a list of T cell receptor beta chains from one sample in a study of OX40 agonist ivuxolimab in advanced cancers. TCRdb's copy holds only in-frame clones and misses some; the assay was immunoSEQ multiplex PCR. The sample shows tens of thousands of clones, 83% of them seen only once. This sample comprised CD4+ or CD8+ T cells sorted from blood, obtained in a trial of the OX40 agonist ivuxolimab. These receptor sequences come from an adult with an advanced solid tumor such as melanoma, head and neck, liver or kidney cancer. Both conserved end residues are part of each CDR3. The D gene is left open where the match is weak. Not all rows give a size; the values are once, few, many and, for expanded clones, a class.

d_call j_call clone_size v_call cdr3_nt cdr3_aa
- TRBJ2-7 - TRBV6-1 TGTGCCAGCGCTGGGAGCTCCTACGAGCAGTACTTC CASAGSSYEQYF
- TRBJ2-5 - TRBV15 TGTGCCACCGGATTCGGGAGAGAGACCCAGTACTTC CATGFGRETQYF
TRBD2 TRBJ2-2 - TRBV5-1 TGCGCCAGCAGCGAAACTAGCGGGAGGGCGTACGGGGAGCTGTTTTTT CASSETSGRAYGELFF
TRBD1 TRBJ1-1 - TRBV28 TGTGCCAGCAGTAGTGAAGGGACAGGGGGCACTGAAGCTTTCTTT CASSSEGTGGTEAFF
- TRBJ1-1 - TRBV5-1 TGCGCCAGCAGCCCTGGACATATGAACACTGAAGCTTTCTTT CASSPGHMNTEAFF
- TRBJ1-4 - TRBV7-9 TGTGCCAGCAGCTTACATGGTGAAAAACTGTTTTTT CASSLHGEKLFF
TRBD1 TRBJ1-5 - TRBV2 TGTGCCAGCAGTTTCCAGGGGGGTATCAATCAGCCCCAGCATTTT CASSFQGGINQPQHF
TRBD1 TRBJ2-1 - TRBV5-1 TGCGCCAGCAGGCCCGGGACAGGGCCTTTGGATGAGCAGTTCTTC CASRPGTGPLDEQFF
- TRBJ2-3 few TRBV6-1 TGTGCCAGCAGCGAAACTACGTTTGGGGCAGATACGCAGTATTTT CASSETTFGADTQYF
- TRBJ1-2 - TRBV18 TGTGCCAGCTCACCGTCGGGACAAGGCTATGGCTACACCTTC CASSPSGQGYGYTF
TRBD1 TRBJ1-5 - TRBV2 TGTGCCAGCACGGGACAGGGGGCGAGTCAGCCCCAGCATTTT CASTGQGASQPQHF
TRBD2 TRBJ2-5 - TRBV7-8 TGTACCACCGAAATACTAGCGGGAGTAATACAGACCCAGTACTTC CTTEILAGVIQTQYF
TRBD2 TRBJ2-1 - TRBV7-9 TGTGCCAGCAGCCCCCGGACTAGTGGGGAGGAGCAGTTCTTC CASSPRTSGEEQFF
TRBD1 TRBJ1-4 - TRBV7-2 TGTGCCAGCAGTAGACAGGGGTTGGTGGAAAAACTGTTTTTT CASSRQGLVEKLFF
TRBD1 TRBJ1-3 - TRBV2 TGTGCCAGCAGTGGACAGGGAAGGATCTCTGGAAACACCATATATTTT CASSGQGRISGNTIYF
TRBD1 TRBJ1-3 - TRBV10-3 TGTGCCATCAGTGACGCGGGGACAGGGCTGTTTTCTGGAAACACCATATATTTT CAISDAGTGLFSGNTIYF